Listed below are T cell receptor beta chains from one sample, sequenced in a study of Tregs in tolerant kidney transplant recipients. Generated by immunoSEQ multiplex PCR, the TCRdb table keeps only in-frame clones and is missing some. The sample holds just under 65,000 clones, 95% to 98% seen once. The sample consisted of Tregs from blood, taken before the transplant. The source is a human donor who received a combined kidney and bone marrow transplant. Both conserved end residues are part of each CDR3. Fields, in order: D gene, V gene, J gene, clone size, CDR3 DNA, CDR3 protein. The D gene is left open where the match is weak. Clone size is given for some rows only: seen once, a few or many times, or a class if the clone is expanded.

d_call: .; v_call: TRBV7-3; j_call: TRBJ2-3; clone_size: .; cdr3_nt: TGTGCCAGCAGCTTAGTTCGGGAGGATACGCAGTATTTT; cdr3_aa: CASSLVREDTQYF
d_call: .; v_call: TRBV11-2; j_call: TRBJ2-7; clone_size: .; cdr3_nt: TGTGCCAGCAGCCCCTGGACAGTCTACGAGCAGTACTTC; cdr3_aa: CASSPWTVYEQYF
d_call: .; v_call: TRBV28; j_call: TRBJ2-3; clone_size: once; cdr3_nt: TGTGCCAGCAGCATGGGGACAGCGGGAGATACGCAGTATTTT; cdr3_aa: CASSMGTAGDTQYF
d_call: .; v_call: TRBV5-1; j_call: TRBJ1-2; clone_size: .; cdr3_nt: TGCGCCAGCAGCTTGAATTTTGGAGATGGCTACACCTTC; cdr3_aa: CASSLNFGDGYTF
d_call: .; v_call: TRBV2; j_call: TRBJ1-6; clone_size: .; cdr3_nt: TGTGCCAGCGTGGAGAGCCGCTCCTATAATTCACCCCTCCACTTT; cdr3_aa: CASVESRSYNSPLHF
d_call: .; v_call: TRBV5-6; j_call: TRBJ1-4; clone_size: .; cdr3_nt: TGTGCCAGCAGCTTGGTGGGTTCCGGGAGTGAAAAACTGTTTTTT; cdr3_aa: CASSLVGSGSEKLFF
d_call: TRBD1; v_call: TRBV6-5; j_call: TRBJ2-7; clone_size: .; cdr3_nt: TGTGCCAGCAGTTACTCGAGACAGGGGATCCACGAGCAGTACTTC; cdr3_aa: CASSYSRQGIHEQYF
d_call: .; v_call: TRBV29-1; j_call: TRBJ1-1; clone_size: .; cdr3_nt: TGCAGCGGGAGGGAGCGGGGCCCGGGTGAAGCTTTCTTT; cdr3_aa: CSGRERGPGEAFF
d_call: TRBD1; v_call: TRBV19; j_call: TRBJ2-7; clone_size: .; cdr3_nt: TGTGCCAGTAGTATAACCGGGACAGGGTATCACGAGCAGTACTTC; cdr3_aa: CASSITGTGYHEQYF
d_call: TRBD2; v_call: TRBV27; j_call: TRBJ2-1; clone_size: .; cdr3_nt: TGTGCCAGCAGGGTAGCGGGGGGGCCCTACAATGAGCAGTTCTTC; cdr3_aa: CASRVAGGPYNEQFF
d_call: .; v_call: TRBV29-1; j_call: TRBJ2-2; clone_size: .; cdr3_nt: TGCAGCGCTGTTGGGCTTGGAACCGGGGAGCTGTTTTTT; cdr3_aa: CSAVGLGTGELFF
d_call: .; v_call: TRBV6-1; j_call: TRBJ1-2; clone_size: .; cdr3_nt: TGTGCCAGCAGTGGACGGGACATCTTCCCCTATGGCTACACCTTC; cdr3_aa: CASSGRDIFPYGYTF
d_call: .; v_call: TRBV28; j_call: TRBJ1-5; clone_size: .; cdr3_nt: TGTGCCAGCAGTTTTGGGGGGGCCCAGCATTTT; cdr3_aa: CASSFGGAQHF
d_call: TRBD1; v_call: TRBV19; j_call: TRBJ2-1; clone_size: .; cdr3_nt: TGTGCCAGTACCCGGACAGGGGAGGGGGATGAGCAGTTCTTC; cdr3_aa: CASTRTGEGDEQFF
d_call: .; v_call: TRBV11-2; j_call: TRBJ2-7; clone_size: .; cdr3_nt: TGTGCCAGCAGCTTATACCCGGGGTACGAGCAGTACTTC; cdr3_aa: CASSLYPGYEQYF
d_call: TRBD1; v_call: TRBV18; j_call: TRBJ1-4; clone_size: .; cdr3_nt: TGTGCCAGCTCACCACCGGGACAGGGGTACGAAAAACTGTTTTTT; cdr3_aa: CASSPPGQGYEKLFF
d_call: TRBD1; v_call: TRBV5-6; j_call: TRBJ1-2; clone_size: .; cdr3_nt: TGTGCCAGCAGCCCGGGACAGGGGGTAGACTATGGCTACACCTTC; cdr3_aa: CASSPGQGVDYGYTF
d_call: .; v_call: TRBV30; j_call: TRBJ2-5; clone_size: .; cdr3_nt: TGTGCCTGGAGGTTCGGGGGGCGAGAGACCCAGTACTTC; cdr3_aa: CAWRFGGRETQYF
d_call: .; v_call: TRBV5-1; j_call: TRBJ2-1; clone_size: .; cdr3_nt: TGCGCCAGCAGCCTTTACAATGAGCAGTTCTTC; cdr3_aa: CASSLYNEQFF
d_call: .; v_call: TRBV5-1; j_call: TRBJ2-7; clone_size: .; cdr3_nt: TGCGCCAGCAGCTTTGTCCACCCGCGGGGACCTTCCGGCGAGCAGTACTTC; cdr3_aa: CASSFVHPRGPSGEQYF
d_call: .; v_call: TRBV6-1; j_call: TRBJ1-5; clone_size: .; cdr3_nt: TGTGCCAGCAGTCCGGTCCCCCAGCCCCAGCATTTT; cdr3_aa: CASSPVPQPQHF
d_call: .; v_call: TRBV5-8; j_call: TRBJ2-7; clone_size: .; cdr3_nt: TGTGCCAGCAGCTCCACTATCTACGAGCAGTACTTC; cdr3_aa: CASSSTIYEQYF
d_call: TRBD1; v_call: TRBV15; j_call: TRBJ2-1; clone_size: .; cdr3_nt: TGTGCCACCAGAACCCAGGGGGCGAATGAGCAGTTCTTC; cdr3_aa: CATRTQGANEQFF
d_call: TRBD2; v_call: TRBV7-9; j_call: TRBJ2-1; clone_size: .; cdr3_nt: TGTGCCAGCAGCTTAGGTCAGACTAGCGGGAGGTATGAGCAGTTCTTC; cdr3_aa: CASSLGQTSGRYEQFF
d_call: .; v_call: TRBV2; j_call: TRBJ2-5; clone_size: .; cdr3_nt: TGTGCCAGCAGTGAACTAGAGACCCAGTACTTC; cdr3_aa: CASSELETQYF
d_call: .; v_call: TRBV18; j_call: TRBJ2-1; clone_size: once; cdr3_nt: TGTGCCAGCTCACCTATGAGGAATGAGCAGTTCTTC; cdr3_aa: CASSPMRNEQFF
d_call: .; v_call: TRBV6-4; j_call: TRBJ2-3; clone_size: .; cdr3_nt: TGTGCCAGCAGTGTGGAGGGGGCGGAGGGGTATACGCAGTATTTT; cdr3_aa: CASSVEGAEGYTQYF
d_call: TRBD1; v_call: TRBV4-1; j_call: TRBJ1-2; clone_size: .; cdr3_nt: TGCGCCAGCAGCGCACCGGGACAGTCGTACTATGGCTACACCTTC; cdr3_aa: CASSAPGQSYYGYTF
d_call: TRBD2; v_call: TRBV11-2; j_call: TRBJ2-3; clone_size: .; cdr3_nt: TGTGCCAGCAGCTTATGGGGGGGGAATGCACATACGCAGTATTTT; cdr3_aa: CASSLWGGNAHTQYF
d_call: .; v_call: TRBV6-5; j_call: TRBJ2-7; clone_size: .; cdr3_nt: TGTGCCAGCAGCCGGTCGGTGGCCTACGAGCAGTACTTC; cdr3_aa: CASSRSVAYEQYF
d_call: .; v_call: TRBV11-2; j_call: TRBJ2-1; clone_size: .; cdr3_nt: TGTGCCAGCACCGTGGGGCAGCTCGTCTACAATGAGCAGTTCTTC; cdr3_aa: CASTVGQLVYNEQFF
d_call: TRBD2; v_call: TRBV5-1; j_call: TRBJ2-5; clone_size: .; cdr3_nt: TGCGCCAGCAGCTGGGCTAGCGGGGTGACCCAGTACTTC; cdr3_aa: CASSWASGVTQYF
d_call: TRBD1; v_call: TRBV6-6; j_call: TRBJ2-5; clone_size: .; cdr3_nt: TGTGCCAGCAGCCATGGCGGCAGGGGGCATCAAGAGACCCAGTACTTC; cdr3_aa: CASSHGGRGHQETQYF
d_call: .; v_call: TRBV7-2; j_call: TRBJ2-1; clone_size: .; cdr3_nt: TGTGCCAGCAGCGTCGTACAGGGAAGCTCCTACAATGAGCAGTTCTTC; cdr3_aa: CASSVVQGSSYNEQFF
d_call: TRBD1; v_call: TRBV4-3; j_call: TRBJ1-6; clone_size: .; cdr3_nt: TGCGCCAGCAGCCGCCGACAGGGGCCGGGAGGAATCTCACCCCTCCACTTT; cdr3_aa: CASSRRQGPGGISPLHF
d_call: TRBD2; v_call: TRBV7-9; j_call: TRBJ2-5; clone_size: .; cdr3_nt: TGTGCCAGCAGCTCCCTTTGGGCGGGAGCTCTCGAGACCCAGTACTTC; cdr3_aa: CASSSLWAGALETQYF
d_call: TRBD1; v_call: TRBV6-1; j_call: TRBJ1-2; clone_size: .; cdr3_nt: TGTGCCAGCAACTGGACAGGGGATGGCTACACCTTC; cdr3_aa: CASNWTGDGYTF
d_call: TRBD1; v_call: TRBV5-4; j_call: TRBJ1-1; clone_size: .; cdr3_nt: TGTGCCAGCAGCTTGGGGGCCGACAGGGGCGCGGCTTTCTTT; cdr3_aa: CASSLGADRGAAFF
d_call: .; v_call: TRBV30; j_call: TRBJ1-6; clone_size: .; cdr3_nt: TGTGCCTGGGGAGGACAGTTGCTCTCCTATAATTCACCCCTCCACTTT; cdr3_aa: CAWGGQLLSYNSPLHF